These 16 T cell receptor beta chains came from one sample sequenced in a study of beta chain features in type 1 diabetes (dated by TCRdb to the late 2010s). Libraries came from the immunoSEQ multiplex PCR assay. The entire amount of isolated RNA was reverse transcribed using the High Capacity cDNA Reverse Transcription Kit, so the sequenced TCRB transcripts were expressed ones. The source is immuneACCESS, and TCRdb retained only in-frame sequences with V and J called. Part of the clones is not carried over; for the studies checked, unresolved V genes explain less than half of this, and the remainder is unexplained. In all, the sample holds about 160,000 clones, and 7.5% to 10% of those were seen once. The ten top clones hold approximately 0.65% of the sample. Material: central memory CD4+ T cells from blood. The receptors shown here come from a man between 18 and 29 years old in good health.

This clone has at least ten counts. The gene calls are TRBV4-3 and TRBJ2-6; D uncertain. Germline V CDR1 and CDR2: LGHNA, YSLEER. The CDR3 spans 16 residues. V lost 0 bases to trimming and J lost 2 bases, with 8 bases between them. DNA of the CDR3: TGCGCCAGCAGCCAAGAATCACTGGCTGGGGCCAACGTCCTGACTTTC. Amino acid sequence: CASSQESLAGANVLTF.

This chain connects TRBV5-1 to TRBJ2-3, with D possibly being TRBD1 (5 bases). In germline, CDR1 is SGHRS, CDR2 YFSETQ. The CDR3 has 15 residues. Trimming removed 0 bases from V and 3 bases from J, with 11 bases in between. The CDR3 here is CASSLVKGETDTQYF. In DNA, the CDR3 is TGCGCCAGCAGCTTGGTGAAAGGGGAAACAGATACGCAGTATTTT.

The V and J genes are TRBV5-1 and TRBJ1-5; possibly TRBD1 for D (6 bases). The CDR3 spans 15 residues. Germline V gene lookup returns CDR1 SGHRS and CDR2 YFSETQ. V was pared by 0 bases and J by 1 base, with 8 bases between. Here the CDR3 reads CASSLEGQSNQPQHF. The CDR3, as DNA: TGCGCCAGCAGCTTGGAAGGACAGAGCAATCAGCCCCAGCATTTT.

This clone appeared a few times. V and J are TRBV2 and TRBJ1-2; 11 bases fit TRBD1. This CDR3 is built from 15 residues. Germline CDR1 reads SNHLY; CDR2 reads FYNNEI. Unmatched junction bases numbered 4, after V lost 6 bases and J lost 1 base. The CDR3 here is CASSAGQGVNYGYTF. The CDR3 DNA follows: TGTGCCAGCAGCGCGGGACAGGGGGTTAACTATGGCTACACCTTC.

This clone appeared a few times. The rearrangement joins TRBV28 to TRBJ1-1, with D unclear. The V gene's germline CDR1 is MDHEN and CDR2 SYDVKM. V shed 2 bases and J shed 1 base, with 17 bases lying between them. The CDR3 is 17 amino acids. The CDR3 coding sequence is TGTGCCAGCAGTTTAGAGAAGGCGCAGGCCTGGAACACTGAAGCTTTCTTT. As protein: CASSLEKAQAWNTEAFF.

This clone has a count of ten or more. The genes are TRBV28 and TRBJ2-1, with 8 bases that match TRBD1. Looked up from germline, CDR1 is MDHEN and CDR2 is SYDVKM. Losses at the gene ends were 6 bases for V and 14 bases for J; bases not matched to a gene: 9. This CDR3 is 12 amino acids long. CDR3 sequence reads: CASSENRGTEFF. CDR3 bases: TGTGCCAGCAGCGAAAACAGGGGGACGGAGTTCTTC. Looking up the rest from reference TRBV28 and TRBJ2-1 gives the full variable domain: DVKVTQSSRYLVKRTGEKVFLECVQDMDHENMFWYRQDPGLGLRLIYFSYDVKMKEKGDIPEGYSVSREKKERFSLILESASTNQTSMYLCASSENRGTEFFGPGTRLTVL.

This clone was seen ten or more times. The rearrangement uses TRBV19 and TRBJ2-7; no clear D. V dropped 10 bases and J dropped 6 bases, with 22 bases sitting between them. Per the germline V gene, CDR1 is LNHDA and CDR2 is SQIVND (reference sequence). The CDR3 runs to 14 residues. The CDR3 nucleotides are TGTGCCACCGCACCGACTTTGTCGTCCCGCGAGCAGTACTTC. It yields the protein CATAPTLSSREQYF.

The chain links TRBV28 to TRBJ2-7, with 16 bases aligning to TRBD2. The V gene end was trimmed by 5 bases and the J gene end by 2 bases; junction bases not matched to a gene: 6. Germline CDR1 reads MDHEN; CDR2 reads SYDVKM. There are 17 residues in the CDR3. The CDR3 sequence is CASSNLGLAGGTYEQYF. CDR3 nucleotide sequence: TGTGCCAGCAGTAACCTGGGACTAGCGGGAGGGACCTACGAGCAGTACTTC.

J is TRBJ2-1 and V is TRBV9; 7 bases line up with TRBD1. The germline V gene encodes CDR1 SGDLS and CDR2 YYNGEE. The CDR3 is 14 amino acids. V lost 4 bases and J lost 12; bases outside the gene matches: 13. This CDR3 reads CASSTKQGSGSQFF. CDR3 coding DNA: TGTGCCAGCAGCACAAAACAGGGGTCGGGGTCGCAGTTCTTC.

A few counts support this clone. The genes are TRBV6-6 and TRBJ1-6; tentatively, D is TRBD1 (6 bases). V was shortened by 4 bases and J by 12 bases, with 16 bases between the two germline ends. CDR1 and CDR2 from the germline V gene are MNHNY and SVGAGI (reference sequence). The CDR3 covers 14 residues. The CDR3 DNA is TGTGCCAGCAGTTTAGGACAGCCCTTTGGACCCCTCCACTTT. This translates into CASSLGQPFGPLHF.

This chain connects TRBV28 to TRBJ2-3; 7 bases map to TRBD2. There are 14 residues in the CDR3. CDR1 and CDR2 (germline): MDHEN, SYDVKM. The ends lost 8 bases at V and 2 bases at J; junction bases unmatched: 7. CDR3 nucleotides: TGTGCCAGCGGGGCAGCGGGGAACACAGATACGCAGTATTTT. It is translated as CASGAAGNTDTQYF.

Concerning this clone itself: This sequence may be a read error, since a much larger clone differs from it by one base. The chain combines TRBV6-5 with TRBJ2-5; D is uncertain. The CDR3 spans 11 residues. CDR1 is MNHEY and CDR2 is SVGAGI in the germline V gene. The V gene lost 5 bases and the J gene lost 5 bases, with 6 bases spanning the gap. The CDR3 sequence is CASSRQETQYF. The CDR3 region has the DNA TGTGCCAGCAGTCGTCAGGAGACCCAGTACTTC.

This clone came up a few times. The genes are TRBV27 and TRBJ1-2; the match to TRBD1 covers 10 bases. V trimming: 5 bases; J trimming: 4 bases; junction bases outside the gene matches: 7. The CDR3 is 15 residues long. The germline gives CDR1 MNHEY, CDR2 SMNVEV (reference sequence). This CDR3 is CASSASGTGAYGYTF. The DNA for the CDR3 is TGTGCCAGCAGTGCATCCGGGACAGGGGCCTATGGCTACACCTTC.

This clone was observed a handful of times. This chain connects TRBV4-1 to TRBJ2-6; D may be TRBD1 (5 bases). There are 18 residues in the CDR3. V lost 4 bases and J 4 bases, leaving 20 bases between the germline ends. Germline loops: CDR1 MGHRA, CDR2 YSYEKL. In DNA form, the CDR3 reads TGCGCCAGCAGCCCGCTCCCGACAGCAAGGGTGGGGGCCAACGTCCTGACTTTC. The encoded protein is CASSPLPTARVGANVLTF.

The V and J genes are TRBV28 and TRBJ2-3; 9 bases are a match to TRBD2. Germline loops: CDR1 MDHEN, CDR2 SYDVKM. The V and J ends lost 3 bases and 0 bases, in that order; junction bases with no gene match: 1. This CDR3 comprises 15 residues. The CDR3 DNA follows: TGTGCCAGCAGTTTGCTAGCGGGAAGCACAGATACGCAGTATTTT. Translating gives CASSLLAGSTDTQYF.

This clone has just a few counts. This sequence joins TRBV5-1 and TRBJ2-7; 13 bases agree with TRBD2. The CDR3 contains 17 residues. Trimming removed 0 bases from V and 2 bases from J; junction bases left unmatched: 5. CDR1 is SGHRS and CDR2 is YFSETQ in the germline V gene. CDR3 protein: CASSLVRGLAGAYEQYF. In DNA form, the CDR3 reads TGCGCCAGCAGCTTGGTCAGAGGACTAGCGGGAGCCTACGAGCAGTACTTC.